The 27 T cell receptor beta chains below were found in one sample sequenced in a study of T cell responses to AZD1222 COVID-19 vaccine. The assay was immunoSEQ multiplex PCR, and TCRdb's table has in-frame clones only and misses some. Of 90,000 to 140,000 clones listed, roughly 88% are singletons. Here the sequenced sample was peripheral blood, taken on day 0 of AZD1222 vaccination. These receptors all stem from an adult in good health.

This chain uses TRBV11-3 with TRBJ1-6; the D is unclear. Deletions cut 2 bases from V and 10 bases from J, with 12 bases between. Germline V lookup: CDR1 SGHNT, CDR2 YENEEA. This CDR3 is built from 14 residues. The chain's CDR3 is CASSLFTKASPLHF. CDR3 DNA: TGTGCCAGCAGCTTATTCACTAAAGCCTCACCCCTCCACTTT.

The chain joins TRBV3-1 (or the pseudogene TRBV3-2) to TRBJ1-6; tentatively, D is TRBD1 (5 bases). The CDR3 covers 14 residues. Germline CDR1 and CDR2: LGHDT and YNNKEL (reference sequence). The ends were cut back, 7 bases at V and 8 bases at J, with 15 bases in the middle. The CDR3 loop reads CASNDRGADSPLHF. The CDR3 region has the DNA TGTGCCAGCAACGATAGGGGAGCAGATTCACCCCTCCACTTT.

In its sample, this clone was seen once. The genes are TRBV2 and TRBJ1-6; TRBD1 matches at 7 bases. The CDR3 runs 14 residues. With 6 bases clipped from V and 6 bases from J, the junction kept 5 bases outside the gene matches. In germline, CDR1 is SNHLY, CDR2 FYNNEI. CDR3 coding DNA: TGTGCCAGCAGAGGGGACAGCCTTAATTCACCCCTCCACTTT. Its protein product is CASRGDSLNSPLHF.

The chain carries TRBV3-1 (or the pseudogene TRBV3-2) and TRBJ1-1, with D hard to call. This CDR3 comprises 13 residues. Germline CDR1 LGHDT, CDR2 YNNKEL (reference sequence). V was shortened by 0 bases and J by 5 bases, with 7 bases between the two germline ends. The CDR3 loop is CASSQDSGTEAFF. The CDR3, as DNA: TGTGCCAGCAGCCAAGACTCGGGGACTGAAGCTTTCTTT.

The chain joins TRBV7-2 to TRBJ2-7; D perhaps matches TRBD1 (6 bases). This CDR3 spans 15 amino acids. The V and J ends lost 1 base and 2 bases respectively, with 12 bases between them. The germline V gene encodes CDR1 SGHTA and CDR2 FQGNSA. CDR3 sequence: CASSLVGGYAYEQYF. The CDR3 DNA follows: TGTGCCAGCAGCTTAGTAGGGGGTTACGCCTACGAGCAGTACTTC.

This sequence joins TRBV6-5 and TRBJ2-7; TRBD1 aligns across 11 bases. Germline CDR1 is MNHEY and CDR2 is SVGAGI. The trim removed 3 bases at V and 5 bases at J, leaving 9 bases unmatched. The CDR3 has 16 amino acids. The CDR3 coding sequence is TGTGCCAGCAGTTATTCCACTGGACAGGGGGCCAACGAGCAGTACTTC. It translates to CASSYSTGQGANEQYF.

This rearrangement joins TRBV2 to TRBJ2-3; TRBD2 is a possible D gene (5 bases). The V and J ends lost 3 bases and 4 bases respectively, with 11 bases between them. CDR1 and CDR2 from the germline V gene are SNHLY and FYNNEI. The CDR3 has 14 residues. The CDR3 DNA reads TGTGCCAGCAGTGAGAGGGTGACGGCAGATACGCAGTATTTT. As protein: CASSERVTADTQYF.

This rearrangement joins TRBV28 to TRBJ1-3; 10 bases are shared with TRBD1. Germline V gives CDR1 MDHEN, CDR2 SYDVKM. V shed 8 bases, J shed 8 bases, and the junction held 9 bases outside the gene matches. The CDR3 is 14 amino acids. The CDR3 nucleotides are TGTGCCAGCCTAGAGCGGACAGGGGGACACACCATATATTTT. Translated: CASLERTGGHTIYF.

In DNA form, the CDR3 reads TGTGCCATCAGTCCGGGACGAAGCACAGATACGCAGTATTTT. This codes for CAISPGRSTDTQYF. This rearrangement joins TRBV10-3 to TRBJ2-3; D possibly uses TRBD1 or TRBD2 (5 bases each). Germline values: CDR1 ENHRY, CDR2 SYGVKD. CDR3 length: 14 residues. Trimming removed 5 bases from V and 0 bases from J, with 9 bases in between.

The rearrangement uses TRBV6-5 and TRBJ1-2, with a weak D call TRBD1 (5 bases). Germline CDR1 reads MNHEY; CDR2 reads SVGAGI. V gave up 8 bases and J gave up 6 bases, with 22 bases separating them. The CDR3 runs to 15 residues. CDR3 in amino acids: CASARGTAVMDGYTF. The CDR3 region has the DNA TGTGCCAGCGCCCGGGGGACGGCCGTAATGGATGGCTACACCTTC.

The chain employs TRBV6-1 and TRBJ2-7, with D possibly matching TRBD1 (6 bases). This CDR3 has 14 residues. Germline V gives CDR1 MNHNS, CDR2 SASEGT. V was shortened by 3 bases and J by 1 base, with 10 bases between the two germline ends. In DNA form, the CDR3 reads TGTGCCAGCAGTGACCGGGACACTTCCTACGAGCAGTACTTC. As protein: CASSDRDTSYEQYF.

The chain links TRBV11-1 to TRBJ1-4; D gene ambiguous. Germline assignment: CDR1 SGHAT and CDR2 FQDESV (reference sequence). This CDR3 is built from 14 residues. V was cut by 3 bases and J by 1 base, with 6 bases left in between. CDR3 DNA sequence: TGTGCCAGCAGCTTCGGCAGAACTAATGAAAAACTGTTTTTT. This sequence encodes CASSFGRTNEKLFF.

The genes are TRBV27 and TRBJ2-7; 8 bases align to TRBD1. V was pared by 5 bases and J by 0 bases, with 6 bases of the junction left unmatched. This CDR3 has 15 amino acids. Germline V CDR1 and CDR2: MNHEY, SMNVEV (reference sequence). CDR3 sequence (DNA): TGTGCCAGCAGTCTTGACAGGGGTTACTCCTACGAGCAGTACTTC. Its protein product is CASSLDRGYSYEQYF.

V gene TRBV4-3 combines with J gene TRBJ1-4; possibly TRBD1 for D (5 bases). Trimming took off 0 bases at V and 7 bases at J, with 15 bases between the two ends. Germline CDR1 LGHNA, CDR2 YSLEER. This CDR3 comprises 16 residues. CDR3 sequence: CASSQDVGRGVEKLFF. CDR3 sequence (DNA): TGCGCCAGCAGCCAAGATGTCGGCCGGGGGGTTGAAAAACTGTTTTTT.

V gene TRBV7-9 combines with J gene TRBJ2-1; 8 bases agree with TRBD2. CDR1 is SEHNR, CDR2 FQNEAQ, per germline (reference sequence). The CDR3 length is 12 residues. Trimming removed 5 bases from V and 14 bases from J; junction bases left unmatched: 8. CDR3 protein: CASSPQRGREFF. The CDR3 nucleotides read TGTGCCAGCAGCCCCCAGCGGGGGAGGGAGTTCTTC.

V and J are TRBV19 and TRBJ1-2, with 9 positions matching TRBD1. Germline V gene sequence: CDR1 LNHDA, CDR2 SQIVND (reference sequence). V lost 4 bases to trimming and J lost 4 bases; unmatched junction nucleotides: 7. This CDR3 has 15 residues. The CDR3 region is CASSKVGTGFYGYTF. In DNA form, the CDR3 reads TGTGCCAGTAGTAAAGTGGGGACAGGGTTCTATGGCTACACCTTC.

The chain couples TRBV5-1 to TRBJ2-1; no clear D gene. Germline V lookup: CDR1 SGHRS, CDR2 YFSETQ. The ends were cut back, 3 bases at V and 9 bases at J, with 19 bases in the middle. This CDR3 spans 15 amino acids. The CDR3 DNA sequence: TGCGCCAGCAGCTCGGCCCCCGTGTTTAACAGTGAGCAGTTCTTC. Encoded protein: CASSSAPVFNSEQFF.

V usage is TRBV5-1 and J usage is TRBJ1-2; maybe TRBD1 (5 bases). Germline V gene sequence: CDR1 SGHRS, CDR2 YFSETQ. Trimming shortened V by 0 bases and J by 3 bases, and 15 bases separated the two germline ends. The CDR3 loop spans 16 amino acids. The CDR3 spells CASSLEGWGGDYGYTF. As DNA, the CDR3 is TGCGCCAGCAGCTTGGAGGGCTGGGGCGGGGACTATGGCTACACCTTC.

Here the CDR3 DNA reads TGTGCCAGTAGCAAAGCGGCAGCGGGGGGCTCCGGCTCCTACAATGAGCAGTTCTTC. Protein: CASSKAAAGGSGSYNEQFF. The chain links TRBV19 to TRBJ2-1, with 9 bases aligning to TRBD2. The V gene end was trimmed by 6 bases and the J gene end by 0 bases; junction bases not matched to a gene: 15. The CDR3 has 19 residues. Germline assignment: CDR1 LNHDA and CDR2 SQIVND (reference sequence). The full variable domain, with the rest looked up from reference TRBV19 and TRBJ2-1, is DGGITQSPKYLFRKEGQNVTLSCEQNLNHDAMYWYRQDPGQGLRLIYYSQIVNDFQKGDIAEGYSVSREKKESFPLTVTSAQKNPTAFYLCASSKAAAGGSGSYNEQFFGPGTRLTVL.

The gene calls are TRBV6-5 and TRBJ1-2; a possible D gene is TRBD1 (6 bases). Germline CDR1 and CDR2: MNHEY and SVGAGI. CDR3 size: 14 residues. Trimming left V 7 bases short and J 0 bases short, with 12 bases between. The CDR3 sequence: CASTKDRTNYGYTF. CDR3 nucleotide sequence: TGTGCCAGCACCAAGGACAGAACTAACTATGGCTACACCTTC.

The chain combines TRBV6-4 with TRBJ2-3; 8 positions match TRBD2. The CDR3 has 16 amino acids. J was trimmed by 2 bases and V by 6 bases; bases with no gene match: 10. Germline-derived CDR1 and CDR2 are MRHNA and SNTAGT. The CDR3 reads CASSAQPGGATDTQYF. CDR3 coding DNA: TGTGCCAGCAGCGCACAACCCGGGGGGGCCACAGATACGCAGTATTTT.

The chain is built from TRBV5-6 and TRBJ2-3; TRBD2 is a possible D gene (6 bases). The CDR3 spans 18 residues. The V gene lost 3 bases and the J gene lost 2 bases, with 22 bases spanning the gap. Germline V CDR1 and CDR2: SGHDT, YYEEEE. This CDR3 reads CASSSPGSGGAYTDTQYF. CDR3 coding DNA: TGTGCCAGCAGCTCCCCCGGGAGTGGCGGGGCGTACACAGATACGCAGTATTTT.

The chain joins TRBV7-6 to TRBJ2-1, with 10 nucleotides matching TRBD2. This CDR3 has 15 residues. The J segment lost 6 bases and the V segment lost 5 bases, leaving 7 bases of the junction unmatched. Germline V gene data show CDR1 as SGHVS and CDR2 as FNYEAQ. The CDR3 sequence is CASSQSSGRANEQFF. In DNA form, the CDR3 reads TGTGCCAGCAGCCAGTCCAGCGGGAGGGCCAATGAGCAGTTCTTC.

This chain joins TRBV4-2 and TRBJ2-1; 12 bases are shared with TRBD2. Germline CDR1 and CDR2: LGHNA and YNFKEQ. The junction had 13 bases not matched to a gene; V was cut back by 0 bases and J by 4 bases. This CDR3 spans 20 amino acids. DNA for the CDR3: TGTGCCAGCAGCCAAGATTCGACCCCTCTACTAGCGGGGGGTTACAATGAGCAGTTCTTC. Translation gives CASSQDSTPLLAGGYNEQFF.

The count of this clone is one. The chain combines TRBV27 with TRBJ1-6; TRBD1 matches at 7 bases. The CDR3 length is 15 residues. The V gene's germline CDR1 is MNHEY and CDR2 SMNVEV (reference sequence). Here the CDR3 DNA reads TGTGCTAGCCGGGACAGTTTCTCCTATAATTCACCCCTCCACTTT. Protein: CASRDSFSYNSPLHF.

V usage is TRBV7-6 and J usage is TRBJ1-2; possible D gene TRBD1, 5 bases. Trimming took 5 bases from V and 13 from J, leaving 20 bases between them. The CDR3 loop spans 13 amino acids. Germline loops: CDR1 SGHVS, CDR2 FNYEAQ. The CDR3: CASSPLGTPGPTF. Written as DNA, the CDR3 is TGTGCCAGCAGCCCCCTCGGGACCCCCGGTCCCACCTTC.

The chain combines TRBV6-5 with TRBJ2-2; 7 positions agree with TRBD1. Trimming at V came to 10 bases and at J to 6 bases, leaving 2 bases not matched to a gene. CDR3 length equals 11 residues. From germline, CDR1 is MNHEY and CDR2 SVGAGI. The CDR3 coding sequence is TGTGCCATCACAGGGGCCGGGGAGCTGTTTTTT. Its translation: CAITGAGELFF.